This T cell receptor (beta chain) was found in a study of control samples from healthy donors and cancer patients. Trimming left V 5 bases short and J 0 bases short, with 12 bases between. Germline CDR1 reads SGHTA; CDR2 reads FQGNSA. This CDR3 has 15 residues. Data came from immunoSEQ multiplex PCR; TCRdb stores just in-frame clones and leaves some out. The sample shows 140,000 or so clones, more than 90% of them seen only once. The TCR comes from a man under 40 in good health. The chain links TRBV7-2 to TRBJ2-3; D might be TRBD1 (6 bases). The sample was blood. This CDR3 is CASSPDSSSTDTQYF. CDR3 DNA sequence: TGTGCCAGCAGCCCGGACAGTTCTAGCACAGATACGCAGTATTTT.